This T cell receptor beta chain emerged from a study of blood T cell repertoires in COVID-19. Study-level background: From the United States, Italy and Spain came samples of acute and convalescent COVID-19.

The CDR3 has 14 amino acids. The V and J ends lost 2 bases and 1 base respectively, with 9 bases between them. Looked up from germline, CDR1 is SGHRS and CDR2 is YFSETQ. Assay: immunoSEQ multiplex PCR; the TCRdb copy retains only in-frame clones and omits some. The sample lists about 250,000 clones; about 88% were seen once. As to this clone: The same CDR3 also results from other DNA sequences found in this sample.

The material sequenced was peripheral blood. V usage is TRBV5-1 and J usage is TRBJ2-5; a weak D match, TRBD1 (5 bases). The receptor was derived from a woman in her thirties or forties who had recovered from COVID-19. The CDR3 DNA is TGCGCCAGCAGCTTTACAGGCCTCCAAGAGACCCAGTACTTC. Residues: CASSFTGLQETQYF.